The rows below give T cell receptor beta chains drawn from one sample of a study of blood T cells in healthy people across ages. MiXCR, run by TCRdb on the 5' RACE reads, gives a single entry per CDR3 protein. Of hundreds of thousands of distinct CDR3 sequences listed, approximately 49% are singletons. Sequencing was carried out using blood. The source is a woman aged 60 to 75 in good health. Both conserved end residues are part of each CDR3. The D gene is left open where the match is weak. For some rows the clone size is stated as once, few or many, or as a class when expanded; others skip it.

J gene: TRBJ2-1
CDR3 length: 16
clone size: few
V gene: TRBV6-2/TRBV6-3
D gene: TRBD2
CDR3 DNA: TGTGCCAGCAGTTACGGGACTAGCGGGAGGCTCAATGAGCAGTTCTTC
CDR3 protein: CASSYGTSGRLNEQFF

J gene: TRBJ2-6
CDR3 length: 16
clone size: NA
V gene: TRBV5-6
D gene: NA
CDR3 DNA: TGTGCCAGCAGCTCAAAATGGCGCTCTGGGGCCAACGTCCTGACTTTC
CDR3 protein: CASSSKWRSGANVLTF

J gene: TRBJ1-4
CDR3 length: 14
clone size: few
V gene: TRBV7-9
D gene: NA
CDR3 DNA: TGTGCCAGCAGCCCAGGGACATCAAATGAAAAACTGTTTTTT
CDR3 protein: CASSPGTSNEKLFF

J gene: TRBJ2-5
CDR3 length: 12
clone size: NA
V gene: TRBV6-1
D gene: NA
CDR3 DNA: TGTGCCAGCAGTGAAGAAACGCAGACCCAGTACTTC
CDR3 protein: CASSEETQTQYF

J gene: TRBJ1-2
CDR3 length: 15
clone size: NA
V gene: TRBV29-1
D gene: NA
CDR3 DNA: TGCAGCGTTGACTCTTGGGCGAGACGGTACTATGGCTACACCTTC
CDR3 protein: CSVDSWARRYYGYTF

J gene: TRBJ2-2
CDR3 length: 13
clone size: NA
V gene: TRBV29-1
D gene: NA
CDR3 DNA: TGCAGCGGGCAGGATACGAACACCGGGGAGCTGTTTTTT
CDR3 protein: CSGQDTNTGELFF

J gene: TRBJ2-7
CDR3 length: 15
clone size: many
V gene: TRBV11-2
D gene: NA
CDR3 DNA: TGTGCCAGCAGCTGGGGGTCCGGGGGATTTTACGAGCAGTACTTC
CDR3 protein: CASSWGSGGFYEQYF

J gene: TRBJ1-2
CDR3 length: 16
clone size: NA
V gene: TRBV5-1
D gene: TRBD1
CDR3 DNA: TGCGCCGGCAGCTTACTCACCGGACAGGGAGGCGGTGGCTACACCTTC
CDR3 protein: CAGSLLTGQGGGGYTF

J gene: TRBJ2-7
CDR3 length: 17
clone size: many
V gene: TRBV4-3
D gene: TRBD2
CDR3 DNA: TGCGCCAGCAGCCAAGAGCTGCTAGCGGGAATCGGGGGTGAGCAGTACTTC
CDR3 protein: CASSQELLAGIGGEQYF

J gene: TRBJ2-5
CDR3 length: 13
clone size: NA
V gene: TRBV6-1
D gene: NA
CDR3 DNA: TGTGCCAGCAGTGACCGTCAGATTAGTGAGCAGTACTTC
CDR3 protein: CASSDRQISEQYF

J gene: TRBJ2-6
CDR3 length: 18
clone size: NA
V gene: TRBV7-8
D gene: NA
CDR3 DNA: TGTGCCAGCAGCTTATTCGGGCAGGTTAACTCTGGGGCCAACGTCCTGACTTTC
CDR3 protein: CASSLFGQVNSGANVLTF

J gene: TRBJ2-7
CDR3 length: 15
clone size: NA
V gene: TRBV7-9
D gene: NA
CDR3 DNA: TGTGCCAGCAGTCACACGGGGAAGGGAACCCACGAGCAGTACTTC
CDR3 protein: CASSHTGKGTHEQYF

J gene: TRBJ2-1
CDR3 length: 10
clone size: NA
V gene: TRBV20-1
D gene: NA
CDR3 DNA: TGCAGTGCTCCCGTCAATGAGCAGTTCTTC
CDR3 protein: CSAPVNEQFF

J gene: TRBJ2-1
CDR3 length: 15
clone size: NA
V gene: TRBV20-1
D gene: TRBD2
CDR3 DNA: TGCAGTGCTAGAAAGTCACTAGCGGGAGGGAATGAGCAGTTCTTC
CDR3 protein: CSARKSLAGGNEQFF

J gene: TRBJ2-3
CDR3 length: 15
clone size: once
V gene: TRBV28
D gene: TRBD2
CDR3 DNA: TGTGCCAGCAGATTGACCCCCGGGAGGACAGATACGCAGTATTTT
CDR3 protein: CASRLTPGRTDTQYF

J gene: TRBJ1-4
CDR3 length: 14
clone size: NA
V gene: TRBV27
D gene: NA
CDR3 DNA: TGTGCCAGCAGGGTTAACAGGAATAATGAAAAACTGTTTTTT
CDR3 protein: CASRVNRNNEKLFF

J gene: TRBJ1-1
CDR3 length: 14
clone size: NA
V gene: TRBV12-3/TRBV12-4
D gene: TRBD1
CDR3 DNA: TGTGCCAGCAGTATACAGGGGAGGGATACTGAAGCTTTCTTT
CDR3 protein: CASSIQGRDTEAFF

J gene: TRBJ1-1
CDR3 length: 10
clone size: NA
V gene: TRBV6-1
D gene: NA
CDR3 DNA: TGTGCCAGCAGGCAGGGGACCGCTTTCTTT
CDR3 protein: CASRQGTAFF

J gene: TRBJ2-2
CDR3 length: 15
clone size: NA
V gene: TRBV18
D gene: NA
CDR3 DNA: TGTGCCAGCTCACCACTTACGGGGAGTCACGGGGAGCTGTTTTTT
CDR3 protein: CASSPLTGSHGELFF

J gene: TRBJ2-3
CDR3 length: 15
clone size: few
V gene: TRBV29-1
D gene: NA
CDR3 DNA: TGCAGCGTTGGTGGTAGTGGCCCTACCACAGATACGCAGTATTTT
CDR3 protein: CSVGGSGPTTDTQYF

J gene: TRBJ1-4
CDR3 length: 13
clone size: NA
V gene: TRBV7-2
D gene: NA
CDR3 DNA: TGTGCCAGCAGCTTAACCCGAAGCGAAAAACTGTTTTTT
CDR3 protein: CASSLTRSEKLFF

J gene: TRBJ2-7
CDR3 length: 13
clone size: NA
V gene: TRBV20-1
D gene: NA
CDR3 DNA: TGCAGTGCTAGGGGGGCAGGGTTGGACGAGCAGTACTTC
CDR3 protein: CSARGAGLDEQYF

J gene: TRBJ1-2
CDR3 length: 15
clone size: few
V gene: TRBV4-2
D gene: TRBD1
CDR3 DNA: TGTGCCAGCAGCCCTGGACAGGGCGGGAGCTATGGCTACACCTTC
CDR3 protein: CASSPGQGGSYGYTF

J gene: TRBJ2-7
CDR3 length: 12
clone size: NA
V gene: TRBV5-6
D gene: NA
CDR3 DNA: TGTGCCAGCAGCTTGGAGGGGATCGAGCAGTACTTC
CDR3 protein: CASSLEGIEQYF

J gene: TRBJ2-6
CDR3 length: 15
clone size: NA
V gene: TRBV7-2
D gene: NA
CDR3 DNA: TGTGCCAGCAGCTCACAGGGAACTGGGGCCAACGTCCTGACTTTC
CDR3 protein: CASSSQGTGANVLTF

J gene: TRBJ2-7
CDR3 length: 14
clone size: NA
V gene: TRBV20-1
D gene: TRBD2
CDR3 DNA: TGCAGTGTTAGAGAAAGCGGGAGGGCGTACGAGCAGTACTTC
CDR3 protein: CSVRESGRAYEQYF

J gene: TRBJ2-5
CDR3 length: 14
clone size: NA
V gene: TRBV20-1
D gene: NA
CDR3 DNA: TGCAGTGCTAGCGGGACGGACCAACAAGAGACCCAGTACTTC
CDR3 protein: CSASGTDQQETQYF

J gene: TRBJ2-7
CDR3 length: 14
clone size: NA
V gene: TRBV18
D gene: TRBD2
CDR3 DNA: TGTGCCAGCTCATCGTCGAGGGAGGGCCTTGAGCAGTACTTC
CDR3 protein: CASSSSREGLEQYF

J gene: TRBJ2-7
CDR3 length: 13
clone size: once
V gene: TRBV6-1
D gene: TRBD1
CDR3 DNA: TGTGCCAGCAGTTGGGACAGTTCCAACGAGCAGTACTTC
CDR3 protein: CASSWDSSNEQYF

J gene: TRBJ2-3
CDR3 length: 14
clone size: once
V gene: TRBV20-1
D gene: TRBD2
CDR3 DNA: TGCAGTGAAGGGGGGCTAGCGGGGACAGATACGCAGTATTTT
CDR3 protein: CSEGGLAGTDTQYF

J gene: TRBJ2-3
CDR3 length: 19
clone size: NA
V gene: TRBV7-6
D gene: TRBD1
CDR3 DNA: TGTGCCAGCAGCCCCCGACCGGGGGACAGGGGGCGTGTGACAGATACGCAGTATTTT
CDR3 protein: CASSPRPGDRGRVTDTQYF

J gene: TRBJ1-6
CDR3 length: 15
clone size: NA
V gene: TRBV11-2
D gene: TRBD1
CDR3 DNA: TGTGCCAGCAGCTCGCCGGGACAGAAGAATTCACCCCTCCACTTT
CDR3 protein: CASSSPGQKNSPLHF

J gene: TRBJ1-6
CDR3 length: 15
clone size: NA
V gene: TRBV20-1
D gene: NA
CDR3 DNA: TGCAGTGCTTCAACGACAGGCGGAACTAATTCACCCCTCCACTTT
CDR3 protein: CSASTTGGTNSPLHF